This is a list of T cell receptor beta chains from one sample in a study of T cells expressing NK-cell markers. TCRdb re-called the 5' RACE reads, yielding one record per CDR3 amino acid sequence without DNA. Its table lists approximately 550,000 distinct CDR3 sequences. The material sequenced was blood T cells: a sorted CD56 or NKG2C T cell subset, CD4+ or CD8+ T cells, or bulk PBMC T cells (not recorded which). These receptors were taken from a man aged 18 to 30 in good health. Both conserved end residues are part of each CDR3. Fields, in order: J gene, V gene, CDR3 protein.

>TRBJ2-1|TRBV12-3/TRBV12-4
CASSEERFYNEQFF
>TRBJ2-5|TRBV29-1
CSHPGQGSQETQYF
>TRBJ2-5|TRBV10-3
CAISGGSSGEQETQYF
>TRBJ1-5|TRBV9
CASSGGGGWNQPQHF
>TRBJ2-2|TRBV5-1
CASSLAPRAGGNTGELFF
>TRBJ2-7|TRBV7-2
CASSLARGPMREQYF
>TRBJ2-1|TRBV6-6
CASSYLVNEQFF
>TRBJ2-2|TRBV30
CAWRLAGDGTGELFF
>TRBJ1-5|TRBV4-1
CASSQRQEHQPQHF
>TRBJ2-1|TRBV9
CASRDPRVEQFF
>TRBJ2-1|TRBV9
CASSVGSPLYHEQFF
>TRBJ2-1|TRBV2
CASSAIAGSYNEQFF
>TRBJ1-3|TRBV12-3/TRBV12-4
CASSQTGIGNTIYF
>TRBJ1-1|TRBV3-1
CASSPFYRTEAFF
>TRBJ2-1|TRBV6-1
CASSETSRDNEQFF
>TRBJ1-2|TRBV10-3
CAISDRGANYGYTF
>TRBJ2-1|TRBV15
CATSRDPLAADEQFF
>TRBJ2-2|TRBV12-3/TRBV12-4
CASRVSGRMSTGELFF
>TRBJ2-1|TRBV4-1
CASSQTLTPGDNEQFF
>TRBJ2-2|TRBV5-4
CASSLEAGALFF
>TRBJ2-5|TRBV10-2
CASMRHRETQYF
>TRBJ2-6|TRBV24-1
CAVEGGTLAGANVLTF
>TRBJ2-3|TRBV14
CASSQMTNRDTQYF
>TRBJ2-3|TRBV5-1
CASRWRGRSDTQYF
>TRBJ2-4|TRBV20-1
CSARDGRDRENKNIQYF
>TRBJ2-7|TRBV6-2/TRBV6-3
CASRTSGGNYEQYF
>TRBJ2-2|TRBV15
CATSSLGLAAYTGELFF
>TRBJ2-5|TRBV5-1
CASSLARATETQYF
>TRBJ2-2|TRBV7-9
CASSPPTSGTYTGELFF
>TRBJ2-3|TRBV20-1
CSAARTGRTDTQYF
>TRBJ2-7|TRBV12-3/TRBV12-4
CASSSQTSLLQYF
>TRBJ2-1|TRBV18
CASSPGTGIYNEQFF
>TRBJ1-1|TRBV5-1
CASSRTDMNTEAFF
>TRBJ2-3|TRBV5-6
CASSLDQGLDTQYF
>TRBJ2-4|TRBV12-3/TRBV12-4
CASSKELTSGIQNIQYF
>TRBJ2-7|TRBV5-6
CASSNPRANSYEQYF
>TRBJ1-5|TRBV4-1
CASSQDAGGRQPQHF
>TRBJ2-2|TRBV4-2
CASNLQQGKNTGELFF
>TRBJ2-1|TRBV2
CASRGTNMSSYNEQFF
>TRBJ2-4|TRBV12-3/TRBV12-4
CASSLGRAKNIQYF
>TRBJ2-1|TRBV3-1
CASSAGRLYNEQFF
>TRBJ2-5|TRBV7-8
CASSPNRGPQETQYF
>TRBJ2-1|TRBV29-1
CSARIETTYNEQFF
>TRBJ2-2|TRBV20-1
CSARRTGDTGELFF
>TRBJ1-4|TRBV5-5
CASSSELRRINEKLFF
>TRBJ2-1|TRBV5-5
CASSPPAPAYNEQFF
>TRBJ2-5|TRBV20-1
CSATEGQHGERETQYF
>TRBJ2-4|TRBV6-5
CASVLAEAKNIQYF
>TRBJ2-5|TRBV12-3/TRBV12-4
CASSYLQVARRETQYF
>TRBJ2-2|TRBV12-3/TRBV12-4
CASSRRGVLNTGELFF
>TRBJ1-6|TRBV7-3
CASSITRDSPLHF
>TRBJ1-1|TRBV9
CASSGRNTEAFF
>TRBJ1-5|TRBV7-9
CASSLAASADQPQHF